One T cell receptor (beta chain) is described in this entry. Its antigen is as yet unknown. These data originate in a study of T cells in localized non-small cell lung cancer. Whole-study findings and limits: A higher density of T cells in blood coincided with extended overall survival. Exceeding tumor, uninvolved adjacent lung had the highest T cell clonality.

The CDR3 contains 14 residues. Germline V lookup: CDR1 MNHNS, CDR2 SASEGT. V was shortened by 0 bases and J by 8 bases, with 13 bases between the two germline ends. Sequencing was performed with immunoSEQ multiplex PCR; in TCRdb, only in-frame clones are kept and a portion is missing. The sample gives 45,000 to 70,000 clones, more than 80% of which show up once; roughly 5.5% is in the top ten. The source of this sequence is a woman aged 40 to 75 with stage I lung adenocarcinoma. Sequencing was performed on peripheral blood, taken before any cancer treatment. The chain uses TRBV6-1 and TRBJ1-2; D is unresolved. The CDR3 reads CASSEALRASGYTF. Here the CDR3 DNA reads TGTGCCAGCAGTGAAGCGCTTCGTGCTTCCGGCTACACCTTC.